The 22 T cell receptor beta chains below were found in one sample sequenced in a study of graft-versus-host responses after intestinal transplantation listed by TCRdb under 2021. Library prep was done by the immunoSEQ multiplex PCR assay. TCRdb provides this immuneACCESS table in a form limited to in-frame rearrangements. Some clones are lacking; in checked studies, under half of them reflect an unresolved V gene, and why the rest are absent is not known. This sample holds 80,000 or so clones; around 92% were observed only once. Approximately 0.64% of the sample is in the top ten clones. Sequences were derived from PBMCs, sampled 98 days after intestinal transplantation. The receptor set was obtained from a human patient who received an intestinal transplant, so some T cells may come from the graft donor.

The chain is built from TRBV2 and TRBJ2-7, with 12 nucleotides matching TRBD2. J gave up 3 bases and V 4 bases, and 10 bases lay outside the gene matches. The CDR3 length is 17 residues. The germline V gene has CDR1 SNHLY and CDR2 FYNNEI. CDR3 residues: CASSGGTSGPADYEQYF. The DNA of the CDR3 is TGTGCCAGCAGTGGGGGGACTAGCGGGCCAGCTGACTACGAGCAGTACTTC.

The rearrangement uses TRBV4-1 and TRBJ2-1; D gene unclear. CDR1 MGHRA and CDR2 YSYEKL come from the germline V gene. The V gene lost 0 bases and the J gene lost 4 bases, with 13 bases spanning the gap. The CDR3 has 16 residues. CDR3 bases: TGCGCCAGCAGCCAAGAAGGTAGGGTGGTGTACAATGAGCAGTTCTTC. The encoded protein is CASSQEGRVVYNEQFF.

The CDR3, as DNA: TGTGCCAGCAGTGTAAGAGGGGGGGTATACAATGAGCAGTTCTTC. Translated, it gives CASSVRGGVYNEQFF. V is TRBV6-4 and J is TRBJ2-1, with D perhaps TRBD2 (7 bases). V was shortened by 4 bases and J by 4 bases, with 14 bases between the two germline ends. Germline CDR1 MRHNA, CDR2 SNTAGT. This CDR3 spans 15 amino acids.

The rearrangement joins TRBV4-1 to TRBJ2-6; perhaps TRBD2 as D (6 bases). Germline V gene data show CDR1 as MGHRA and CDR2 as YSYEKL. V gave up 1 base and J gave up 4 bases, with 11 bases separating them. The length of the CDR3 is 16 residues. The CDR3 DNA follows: TGCGCCAGCAGCCAAGTTTGGGAGGCCGGGGCCAACGTCCTGACTTTC. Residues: CASSQVWEAGANVLTF.

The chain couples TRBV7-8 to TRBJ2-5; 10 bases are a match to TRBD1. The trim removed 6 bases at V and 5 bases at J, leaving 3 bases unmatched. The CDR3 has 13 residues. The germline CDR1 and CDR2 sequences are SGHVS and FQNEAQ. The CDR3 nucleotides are TGTGCCAGCAGACTGGGACAGGGGGAGACCCAGTACTTC. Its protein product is CASRLGQGETQYF.

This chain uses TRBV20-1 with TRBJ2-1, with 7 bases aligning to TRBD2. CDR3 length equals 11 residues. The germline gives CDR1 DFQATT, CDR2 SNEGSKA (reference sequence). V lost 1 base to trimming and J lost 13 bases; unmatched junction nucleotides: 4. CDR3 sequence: CSARGSGGQFF. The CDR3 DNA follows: TGCAGTGCTAGAGGTTCGGGGGGTCAGTTCTTC.

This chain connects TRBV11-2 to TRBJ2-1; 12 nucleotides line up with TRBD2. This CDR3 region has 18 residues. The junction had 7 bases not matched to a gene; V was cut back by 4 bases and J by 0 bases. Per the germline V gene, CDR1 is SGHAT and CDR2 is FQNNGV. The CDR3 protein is CASSSTSGLAGSYNEQFF. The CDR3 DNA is TGTGCCAGCAGCTCTACCTCGGGACTAGCGGGCTCCTACAATGAGCAGTTCTTC.

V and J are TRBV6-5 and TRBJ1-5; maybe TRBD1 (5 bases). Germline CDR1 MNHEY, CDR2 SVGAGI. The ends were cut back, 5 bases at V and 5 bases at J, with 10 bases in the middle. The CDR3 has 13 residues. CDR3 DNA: TGTGCCAGCAGTGAATTAGGGGATCAGCCCCAGCATTTT. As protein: CASSELGDQPQHF.

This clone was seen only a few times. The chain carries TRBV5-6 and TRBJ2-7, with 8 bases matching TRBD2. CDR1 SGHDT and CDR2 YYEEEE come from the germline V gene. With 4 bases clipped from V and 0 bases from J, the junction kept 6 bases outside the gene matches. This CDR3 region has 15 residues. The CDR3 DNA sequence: TGTGCCAGCAGCGGAAGCGGGAGAAGCTCCTACGAGCAGTACTTC. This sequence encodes CASSGSGRSSYEQYF.

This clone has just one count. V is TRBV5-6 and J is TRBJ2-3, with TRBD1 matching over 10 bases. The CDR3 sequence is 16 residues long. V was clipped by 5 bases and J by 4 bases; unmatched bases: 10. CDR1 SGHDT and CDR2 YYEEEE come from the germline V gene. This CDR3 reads CASSWTGGRMADTQYF. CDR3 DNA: TGTGCCAGCAGTTGGACAGGGGGTAGAATGGCAGATACGCAGTATTTT. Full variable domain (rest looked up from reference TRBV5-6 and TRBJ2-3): DAGVTQSPTHLIKTRGQQVTLRCSPKSGHDTVSWYQQALGQGPQFIFQYYEEEERQRGNFPDRFSGHQFPNYSSELNVNALLLGDSALYLCASSWTGGRMADTQYFGPGTRLTVL.

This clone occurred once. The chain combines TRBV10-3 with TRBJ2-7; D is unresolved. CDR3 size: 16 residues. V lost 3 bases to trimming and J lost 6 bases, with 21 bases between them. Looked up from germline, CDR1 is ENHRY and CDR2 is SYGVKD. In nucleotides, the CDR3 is TGTGCCATCAGTGAACTGGGAAGCGAGGTCGGGTTCGAGCAGTACTTC. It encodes CAISELGSEVGFEQYF.

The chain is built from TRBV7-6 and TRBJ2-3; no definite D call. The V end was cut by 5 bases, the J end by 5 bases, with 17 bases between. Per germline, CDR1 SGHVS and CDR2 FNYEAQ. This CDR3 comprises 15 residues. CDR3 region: CASSPDPTLGDTQYF. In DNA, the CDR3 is TGTGCCAGCAGCCCGGACCCTACCCTTGGAGATACGCAGTATTTT.

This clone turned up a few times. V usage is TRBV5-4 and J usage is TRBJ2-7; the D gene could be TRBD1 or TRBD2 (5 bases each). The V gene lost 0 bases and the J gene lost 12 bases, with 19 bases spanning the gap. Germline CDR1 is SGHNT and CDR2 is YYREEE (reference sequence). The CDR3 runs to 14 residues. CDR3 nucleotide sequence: TGTGCCAGCAGCTTGGGAGGATGGGGCCACGAGGGGTACTTC. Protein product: CASSLGGWGHEGYF.

CDR3 bases: TGTGCCAGCAGTTACCCGGGACTGGGACAGAACTATGGCTACACCTTC. This gives the protein CASSYPGLGQNYGYTF. The chain is built from TRBV6-5 and TRBJ1-2; 7 bases are a match to TRBD1. This CDR3 is built from 16 residues. V lost 2 bases, J lost 2 bases, and 8 bases stayed unmatched. CDR1 is MNHEY, CDR2 SVGAGI, per germline.

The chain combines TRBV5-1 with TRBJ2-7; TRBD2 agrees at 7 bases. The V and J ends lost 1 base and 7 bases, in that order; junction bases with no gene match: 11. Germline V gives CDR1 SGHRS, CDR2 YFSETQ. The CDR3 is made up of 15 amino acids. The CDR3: CASSLRGRDYLEQYF. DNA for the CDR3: TGCGCCAGCAGCTTGAGGGGCCGGGACTATCTAGAGCAGTACTTC. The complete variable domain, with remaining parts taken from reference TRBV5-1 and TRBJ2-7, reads KAGVTQTPRYLIKTRGQQVTLSCSPISGHRSVSWYQQTPGQGLQFLFEYFSETQRNKGNFPGRFSGRQFSNSRSEMNVSTLELGDSALYLCASSLRGRDYLEQYFGPGTRLTVT.

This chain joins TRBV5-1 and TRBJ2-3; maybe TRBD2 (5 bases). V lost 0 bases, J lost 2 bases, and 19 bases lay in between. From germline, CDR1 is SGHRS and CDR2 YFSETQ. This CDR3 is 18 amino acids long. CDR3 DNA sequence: TGCGCCAGCAGCTTGGAAGGGAGTCGCGGTACACTCACAGATACGCAGTATTTT. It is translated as CASSLEGSRGTLTDTQYF.

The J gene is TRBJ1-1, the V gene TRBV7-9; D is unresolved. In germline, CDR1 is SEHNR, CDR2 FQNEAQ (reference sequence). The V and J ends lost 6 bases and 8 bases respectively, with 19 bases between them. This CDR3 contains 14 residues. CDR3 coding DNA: TGTGCCAGCAGTTTTAAAGGTGGTGAGCAGGAAGCTTTCTTT. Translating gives CASSFKGGEQEAFF.

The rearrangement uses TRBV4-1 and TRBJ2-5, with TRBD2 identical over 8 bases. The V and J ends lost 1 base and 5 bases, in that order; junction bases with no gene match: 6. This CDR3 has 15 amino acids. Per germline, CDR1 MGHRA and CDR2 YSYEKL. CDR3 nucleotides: TGCGCCAGCAGCCAAGGTTGGCGGGGGGTGGAGACCCAGTACTTC. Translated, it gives CASSQGWRGVETQYF.

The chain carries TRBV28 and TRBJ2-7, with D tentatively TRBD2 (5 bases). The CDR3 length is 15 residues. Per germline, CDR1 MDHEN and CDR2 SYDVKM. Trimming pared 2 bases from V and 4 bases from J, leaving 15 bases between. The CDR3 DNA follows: TGTGCCAGCAGTTTACAACTAGGGAAACCTTACGAGCAGTACTTC. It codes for CASSLQLGKPYEQYF.

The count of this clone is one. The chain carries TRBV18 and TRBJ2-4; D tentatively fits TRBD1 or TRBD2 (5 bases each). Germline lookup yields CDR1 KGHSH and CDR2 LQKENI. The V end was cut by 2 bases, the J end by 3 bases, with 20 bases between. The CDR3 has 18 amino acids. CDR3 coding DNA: TGTGCCAGCTCACCAGCCAGGAACCCGGGACCCATCAAAAACATTCAGTACTTC. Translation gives CASSPARNPGPIKNIQYF.

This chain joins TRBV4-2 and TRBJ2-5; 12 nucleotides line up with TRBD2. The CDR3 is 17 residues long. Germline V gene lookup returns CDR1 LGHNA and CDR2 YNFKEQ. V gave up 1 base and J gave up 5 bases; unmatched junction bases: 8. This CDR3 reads CASSQAKTSGGAETQYF. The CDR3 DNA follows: TGTGCCAGCAGCCAAGCGAAGACTAGCGGGGGAGCGGAGACCCAGTACTTC.

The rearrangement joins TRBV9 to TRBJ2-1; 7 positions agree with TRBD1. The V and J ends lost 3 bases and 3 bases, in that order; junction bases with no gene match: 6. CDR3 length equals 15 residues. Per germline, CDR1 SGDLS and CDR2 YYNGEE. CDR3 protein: CASSATGTDYNEQFF. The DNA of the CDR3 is TGTGCCAGCAGCGCCACCGGGACAGACTACAATGAGCAGTTCTTC.